These T cell receptor beta chains were read from a single sample in a study of cytomegalovirus exposure and HLA in healthy donors. Clones were read by immunoSEQ multiplex PCR, and TCRdb kept only the in-frame ones, dropping some. The sample records under 300,000 clones, about 80% being singletons. The sample comprised PBMCs. Source of these receptors: a woman aged 55-70 years in good health and CMV-seropositive. Both conserved end residues are part of each CDR3. Clone size appears in some rows only: once, few, many, or a class for an expanded clone.

CDR3aa,abundance,v_gene
CASSQEVGPSTDTQYF,once,TRBV4-1
CASRATGGISYEQYF,NA,TRBV6-6
CASSLVGGEAFF,few,TRBV5-6
CASRSSGGAYNEQFF,few,TRBV2
CASSGQGSYNEQFF,NA,TRBV7-9
CASSTGQKETQYF,NA,TRBV2
CASSRPRSQGIYGYTF,NA,TRBV18
CAIRGQENNEQFF,NA,TRBV10-3
CASSLGYEQYF,NA,TRBV5-1
CARNSGNTIYF,NA,TRBV2
CASSLDRGQPQHF,once,TRBV5-1
CASSLGYRGWNEKLFF,NA,TRBV7-2
CASSLAPDRQETQYF,NA,TRBV7-6
CASSPGDRATDTQYF,NA,TRBV7-9
CASSPRPGTGLYEQYF,NA,TRBV5-1
CASSLRTSGTHNEQFF,NA,TRBV7-9
CASSQGTSGPFYEQYF,many,TRBV4-1
CASKGRMLTNEKLFF,few,TRBV2
CASSPLGQSTDTQYF,NA,TRBV7-3
CASSLALGQMNTEAFF,NA,TRBV5-6
CASAQGTDYGYTF,NA,TRBV4-1
CASSDSTLNTEAFF,NA,TRBV5-1
CAGGLNDYGYTF,NA,TRBV2
CASSQDRLVLNEQFF,NA,TRBV4-1
CARSVDRKNNTIYF,once,TRBV5-3
CASRSGSPYEQYF,NA,TRBV28
CASTLQGQKNQPQHF,NA,TRBV6-6
CASSIGSPTDTQYF,NA,TRBV7-3
CASSEAGSQETQYF,NA,TRBV6-1
CASSLDTSYGYTF,NA,TRBV5-1
CASSQVSAEAGEQYF,NA,TRBV4-2
CASSPGTGLTPSYNEQFF,NA,TRBV11-2
CASLTERGGVTDTQYF,NA,TRBV2
CASKLGRGNEKLFF,NA,TRBV6-5
CASSLALTDSGYYEQYF,few,TRBV7-2
CASSLSVQRGNEQFF,NA,TRBV9
CASSLDRGFHGYTF,NA,TRBV7-9
CASRRTRDRGTEKLFF,few,TRBV2
CSSSRQSFQLFF,NA,TRBV7-9
CASSLSLAGGRGISGANVLTF,NA,TRBV28
CASSSPGLAVYEQYF,NA,TRBV5-1
CASSLIQGETQYF,NA,TRBV11-3
CASSKDRGNSYEQYF,NA,TRBV5-1
CASSAGTGNRREQYF,NA,TRBV6-5
CSVDRGTNTEAFF,NA,TRBV29-1
CASSPGLLNTEAFF,NA,TRBV9
CASSITAASGPADTQYF,few,TRBV19
CASSFRLAGEVETQYF,few,TRBV9